This T cell receptor (beta chain) originates from a study of beta chain features in type 1 diabetes. The CDR3 is made up of 14 amino acids. With 3 bases removed from V and 4 bases from J, the gap between germline ends came to 12 bases. Germline lookup yields CDR1 KGHSH and CDR2 LQKENI. Reverse transcribing all isolated RNA meant expressed TCRB transcripts were sequenced. TCRdb's copy holds only in-frame clones and misses some; the assay was immunoSEQ multiplex PCR. The sample lists roughly 150,000 clones, around 10% occurring once. Material: central memory CD4+ T cells from blood. This clonotype originated in a man in his late teens or twenties in good health. J is TRBJ1-1 and V is TRBV18; TRBD1 is a possible D gene (5 bases). The CDR3 sequence: CASSPTGGVTEAFF. DNA of the CDR3: TGTGCCAGCTCACCCACGGGGGGGGTCACTGAAGCTTTCTTT.